The clone carrying this TCR beta chain was observed many times. Its antigen is still unknown. Blood samples were heparinized, about 4.5 to 8 ml per donor. Control and CVID samples contributed equal amounts of genomic DNA. Here immunoSEQ multiplex PCR was the method, and the copy in TCRdb shows in-frame clones only, minus some. The table lists 25,000 to 35,000 clones, with no singletons. The data belong to a study of T cell clonality in common variable immunodeficiency. Points from the study as a whole: Shared TCRbeta clones were fewer between CVID subjects than controls. Authors noted CVID clonality's cause needs subpopulation repertoire sequencing.

Sequenced: peripheral blood mononuclear cells. This clonotype was sampled from a person aged 18 to 69 in good health.

The covered CDR3 bases are TGTGCCAGCCGAATGAGCGGGGCCCAAGAGACC. This sequence encodes CASRMSGAQET. In full, the CDR3 reads CASRMSGAQETQYF. The V call is TRBV6-2 or TRBV6-3, the J call TRBJ2-5, with 7 bases matching TRBD2. Coverage ceases 3 residues before the CDR3 finishes, and the germline J gene fills in the end. The CDR3 length is 14 residues. After removal of 8 bases from V and 1 base from J, the junction contained 7 bases not matched to a gene. The germline CDR1 and CDR2 sequences are MNHEY and SVGEGT.